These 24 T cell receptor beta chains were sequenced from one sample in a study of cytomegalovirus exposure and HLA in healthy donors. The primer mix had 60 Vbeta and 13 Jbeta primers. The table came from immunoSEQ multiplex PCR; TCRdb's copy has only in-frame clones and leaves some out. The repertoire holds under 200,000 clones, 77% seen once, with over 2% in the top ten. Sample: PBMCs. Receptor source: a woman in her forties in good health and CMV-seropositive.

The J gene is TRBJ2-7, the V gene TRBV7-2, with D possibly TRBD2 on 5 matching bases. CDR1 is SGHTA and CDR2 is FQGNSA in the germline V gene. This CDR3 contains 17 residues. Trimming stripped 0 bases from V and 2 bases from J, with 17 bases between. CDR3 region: CASSLAVHGEYPYEQYF. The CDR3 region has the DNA TGTGCCAGCAGCTTAGCCGTTCACGGGGAATATCCCTACGAGCAGTACTTC.

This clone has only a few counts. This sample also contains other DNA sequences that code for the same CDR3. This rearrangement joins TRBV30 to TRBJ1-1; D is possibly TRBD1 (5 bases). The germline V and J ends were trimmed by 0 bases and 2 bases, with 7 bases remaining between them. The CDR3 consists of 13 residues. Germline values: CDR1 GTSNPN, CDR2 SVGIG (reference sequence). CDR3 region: CAWSVRGNTEAFF. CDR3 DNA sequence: TGTGCCTGGAGTGTAAGGGGAAACACTGAAGCTTTCTTT. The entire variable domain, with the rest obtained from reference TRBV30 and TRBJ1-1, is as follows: SQTIHQWPATLVQPVGSPLSLECTVEGTSNPNLYWYRQAAGRGLQLLFYSVGIGQISSEVPQNLSASRPQDRQFILSSKKLLLSDSGFYLCAWSVRGNTEAFFGQGTRLTVV.

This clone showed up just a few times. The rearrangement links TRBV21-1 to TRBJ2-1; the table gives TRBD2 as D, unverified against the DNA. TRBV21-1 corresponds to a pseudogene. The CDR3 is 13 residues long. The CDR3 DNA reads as TGTGCCAGGCGGAGGAGCCCCTACAATGAGCAGTTCTTC. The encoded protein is CARRRSPYNEQFF.

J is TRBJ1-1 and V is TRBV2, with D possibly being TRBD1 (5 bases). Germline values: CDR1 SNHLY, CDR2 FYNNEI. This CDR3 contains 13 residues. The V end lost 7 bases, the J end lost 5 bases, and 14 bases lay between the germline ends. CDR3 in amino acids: CASTTGIRTEAFF. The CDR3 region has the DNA TGTGCCAGCACTACAGGTATTAGGACTGAAGCTTTCTTT.

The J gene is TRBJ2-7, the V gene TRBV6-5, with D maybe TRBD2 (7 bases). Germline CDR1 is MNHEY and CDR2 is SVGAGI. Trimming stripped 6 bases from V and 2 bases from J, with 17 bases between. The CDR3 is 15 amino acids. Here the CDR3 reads CASSQKGGTPYEQYF. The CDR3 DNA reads TGTGCCAGCAGCCAGAAGGGGGGGACACCCTACGAGCAGTACTTC.

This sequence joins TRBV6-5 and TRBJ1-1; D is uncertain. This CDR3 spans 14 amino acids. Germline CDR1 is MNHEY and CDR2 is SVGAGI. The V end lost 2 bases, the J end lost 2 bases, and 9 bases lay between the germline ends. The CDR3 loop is CASSYGGPNTEAFF. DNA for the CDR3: TGTGCCAGCAGTTACGGAGGGCCTAACACTGAAGCTTTCTTT.

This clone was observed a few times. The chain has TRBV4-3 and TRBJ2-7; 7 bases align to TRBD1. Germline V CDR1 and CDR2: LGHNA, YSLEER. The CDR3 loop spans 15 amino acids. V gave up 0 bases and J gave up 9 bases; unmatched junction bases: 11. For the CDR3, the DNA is TGCGCCAGCAGCCAAGACGTGACAGGGAGTGGATGGCAGTACTTC. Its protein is CASSQDVTGSGWQYF.

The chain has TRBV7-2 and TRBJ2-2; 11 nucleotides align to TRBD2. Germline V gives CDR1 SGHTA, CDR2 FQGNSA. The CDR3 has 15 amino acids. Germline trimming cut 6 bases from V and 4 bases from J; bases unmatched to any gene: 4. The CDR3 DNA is TGTGCCAGCAGGCGGACTAGCGGGCGCACCGGGGAGCTGTTTTTT. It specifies CASRRTSGRTGELFF.

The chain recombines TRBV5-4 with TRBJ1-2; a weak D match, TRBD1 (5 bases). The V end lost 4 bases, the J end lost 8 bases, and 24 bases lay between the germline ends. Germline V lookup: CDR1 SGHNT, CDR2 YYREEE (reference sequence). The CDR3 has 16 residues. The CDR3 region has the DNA TGTGCCAGCAGCCCCCGGGCTGGCAGGGCCTCTTTGGGCTACACCTTC. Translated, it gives CASSPRAGRASLGYTF.

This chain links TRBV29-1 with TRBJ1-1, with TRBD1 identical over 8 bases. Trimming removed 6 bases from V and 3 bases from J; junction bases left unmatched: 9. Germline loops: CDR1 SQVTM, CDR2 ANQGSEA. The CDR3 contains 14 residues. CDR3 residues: CSVGQGNEYTEAFF. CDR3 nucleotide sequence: TGCAGCGTCGGACAGGGCAACGAATACACTGAAGCTTTCTTT. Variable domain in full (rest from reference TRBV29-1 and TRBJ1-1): SAVISQKPSRDICQRGTSLTIQCQVDSQVTMMFWYRQQPGQSLTLIATANQGSEATYESGFVIDKFPISRPNLTFSTLTVSNMSPEDSSIYLCSVGQGNEYTEAFFGQGTRLTVV.

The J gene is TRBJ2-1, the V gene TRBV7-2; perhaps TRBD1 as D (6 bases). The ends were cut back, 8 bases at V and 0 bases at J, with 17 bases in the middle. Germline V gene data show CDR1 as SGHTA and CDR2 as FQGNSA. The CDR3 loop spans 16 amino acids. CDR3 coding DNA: TGTGCCAGCGGGCCGGGACAAATACTCTCCTACAATGAGCAGTTCTTC. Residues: CASGPGQILSYNEQFF. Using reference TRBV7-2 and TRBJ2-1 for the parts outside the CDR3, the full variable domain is GAGVSQSPSNKVTEKGKDVELRCDPISGHTALYWYRQSLGQGLEFLIYFQGNSAPDKSGLPSDRFSAERTGGSVSTLTIQRTQQEDSAVYLCASGPGQILSYNEQFFGPGTRLTVL.

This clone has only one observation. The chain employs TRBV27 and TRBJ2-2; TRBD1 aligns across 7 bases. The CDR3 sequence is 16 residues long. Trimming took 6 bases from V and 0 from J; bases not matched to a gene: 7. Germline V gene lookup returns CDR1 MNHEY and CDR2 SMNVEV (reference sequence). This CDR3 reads CASRTTGMTNTGELFF. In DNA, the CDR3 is TGTGCCAGCAGGACGACAGGGATGACGAACACCGGGGAGCTGTTTTTT.

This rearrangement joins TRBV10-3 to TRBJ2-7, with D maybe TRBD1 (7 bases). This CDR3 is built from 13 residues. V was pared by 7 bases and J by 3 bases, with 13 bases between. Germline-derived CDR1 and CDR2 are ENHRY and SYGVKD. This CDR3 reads CAIKEGAVYEQYF. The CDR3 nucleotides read TGTGCCATCAAGGAGGGGGCAGTCTACGAGCAGTACTTC.

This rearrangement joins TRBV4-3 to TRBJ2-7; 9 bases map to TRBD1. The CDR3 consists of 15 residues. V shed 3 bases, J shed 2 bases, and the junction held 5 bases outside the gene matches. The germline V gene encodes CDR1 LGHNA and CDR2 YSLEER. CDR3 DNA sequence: TGCGCCAGCAGCCATGAGGGACAGGGCCCCTACGAGCAGTACTTC. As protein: CASSHEGQGPYEQYF.

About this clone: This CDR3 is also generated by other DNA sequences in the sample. The CDR3, as DNA: TGTGCCAGCAGTTCGGACGGGGGATACAATGAGCAGTTCTTC. Translating it yields CASSSDGGYNEQFF. The rearrangement joins TRBV27 to TRBJ2-1, with a tentative D call TRBD2 (6 bases). CDR3 length equals 14 residues. Trimming left V 4 bases short and J 4 bases short, with 11 bases between. The germline gives CDR1 MNHEY, CDR2 SMNVEV (reference sequence).

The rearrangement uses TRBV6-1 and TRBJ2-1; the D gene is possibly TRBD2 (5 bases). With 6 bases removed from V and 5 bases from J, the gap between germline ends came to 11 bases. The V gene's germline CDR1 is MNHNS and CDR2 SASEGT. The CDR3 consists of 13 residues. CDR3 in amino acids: CASRIAMDNEQFF. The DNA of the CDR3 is TGTGCCAGCAGAATAGCGATGGACAATGAGCAGTTCTTC.

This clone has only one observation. This chain's CDR3 is CASSEILGGTGNEKLFF. DNA for the CDR3: TGTGCCAGCAGCGAAATTTTAGGGGGGACAGGGAATGAAAAACTGTTTTTT. The chain carries TRBV6-1 and TRBJ1-4; 9 nucleotides match TRBD1. This CDR3 has 17 amino acids. Germline-derived CDR1 and CDR2 are MNHNS and SASEGT. With 6 bases clipped from V and 5 bases from J, the junction kept 13 bases outside the gene matches.

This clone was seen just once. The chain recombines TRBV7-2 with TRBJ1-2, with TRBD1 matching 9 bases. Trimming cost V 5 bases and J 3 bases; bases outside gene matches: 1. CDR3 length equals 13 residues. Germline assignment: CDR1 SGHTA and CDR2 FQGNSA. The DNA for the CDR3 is TGTGCCAGCAGCAGGACAGGGGACTATGGCTACACCTTC. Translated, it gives CASSRTGDYGYTF.

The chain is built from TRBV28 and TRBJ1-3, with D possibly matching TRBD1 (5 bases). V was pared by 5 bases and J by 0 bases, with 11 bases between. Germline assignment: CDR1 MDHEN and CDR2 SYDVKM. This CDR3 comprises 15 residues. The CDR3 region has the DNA TGTGCCAGCAGTACCCGACAGCACTCTGGAAACACCATATATTTT. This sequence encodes CASSTRQHSGNTIYF.

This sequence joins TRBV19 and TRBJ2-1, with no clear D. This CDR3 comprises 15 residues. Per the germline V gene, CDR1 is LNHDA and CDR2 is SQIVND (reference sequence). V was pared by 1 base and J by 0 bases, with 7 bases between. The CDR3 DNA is TGTGCCAGTAGTATAGTGACGGGCTCCTACAATGAGCAGTTCTTC. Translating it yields CASSIVTGSYNEQFF.

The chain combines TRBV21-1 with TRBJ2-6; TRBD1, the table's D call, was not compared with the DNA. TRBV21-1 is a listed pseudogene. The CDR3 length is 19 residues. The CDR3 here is CASSTGLDRGPFGANVLTF. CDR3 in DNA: TGTGCCAGCAGCACCGGACTGGACAGGGGGCCGTTTGGGGCCAACGTCCTGACTTTC.

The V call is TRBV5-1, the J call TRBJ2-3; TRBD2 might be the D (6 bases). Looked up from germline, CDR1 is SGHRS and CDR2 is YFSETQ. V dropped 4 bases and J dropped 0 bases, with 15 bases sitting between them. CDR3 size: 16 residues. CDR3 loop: CASSVGSSDSTDTQYF. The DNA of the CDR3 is TGCGCCAGCAGCGTCGGGAGCTCCGACAGCACAGATACGCAGTATTTT. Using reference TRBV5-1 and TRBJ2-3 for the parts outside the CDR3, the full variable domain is KAGVTQTPRYLIKTRGQQVTLSCSPISGHRSVSWYQQTPGQGLQFLFEYFSETQRNKGNFPGRFSGRQFSNSRSEMNVSTLELGDSALYLCASSVGSSDSTDTQYFGPGTRLTVL.

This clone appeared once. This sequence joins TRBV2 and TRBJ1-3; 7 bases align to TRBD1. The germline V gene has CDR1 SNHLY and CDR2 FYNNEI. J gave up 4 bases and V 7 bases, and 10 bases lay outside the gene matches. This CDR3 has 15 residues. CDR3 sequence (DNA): TGTGCCAGCACCCAGGAAGGGGGCGCAGGAAACACCATATATTTT. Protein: CASTQEGGAGNTIYF.

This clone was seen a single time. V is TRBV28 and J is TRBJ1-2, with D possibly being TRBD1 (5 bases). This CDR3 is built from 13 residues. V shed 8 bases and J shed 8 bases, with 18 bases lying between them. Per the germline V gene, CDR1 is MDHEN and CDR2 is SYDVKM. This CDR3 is CASSIISGGGYTF. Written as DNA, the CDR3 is TGTGCCAGCTCGATAATTAGTGGGGGGGGCTACACCTTC.